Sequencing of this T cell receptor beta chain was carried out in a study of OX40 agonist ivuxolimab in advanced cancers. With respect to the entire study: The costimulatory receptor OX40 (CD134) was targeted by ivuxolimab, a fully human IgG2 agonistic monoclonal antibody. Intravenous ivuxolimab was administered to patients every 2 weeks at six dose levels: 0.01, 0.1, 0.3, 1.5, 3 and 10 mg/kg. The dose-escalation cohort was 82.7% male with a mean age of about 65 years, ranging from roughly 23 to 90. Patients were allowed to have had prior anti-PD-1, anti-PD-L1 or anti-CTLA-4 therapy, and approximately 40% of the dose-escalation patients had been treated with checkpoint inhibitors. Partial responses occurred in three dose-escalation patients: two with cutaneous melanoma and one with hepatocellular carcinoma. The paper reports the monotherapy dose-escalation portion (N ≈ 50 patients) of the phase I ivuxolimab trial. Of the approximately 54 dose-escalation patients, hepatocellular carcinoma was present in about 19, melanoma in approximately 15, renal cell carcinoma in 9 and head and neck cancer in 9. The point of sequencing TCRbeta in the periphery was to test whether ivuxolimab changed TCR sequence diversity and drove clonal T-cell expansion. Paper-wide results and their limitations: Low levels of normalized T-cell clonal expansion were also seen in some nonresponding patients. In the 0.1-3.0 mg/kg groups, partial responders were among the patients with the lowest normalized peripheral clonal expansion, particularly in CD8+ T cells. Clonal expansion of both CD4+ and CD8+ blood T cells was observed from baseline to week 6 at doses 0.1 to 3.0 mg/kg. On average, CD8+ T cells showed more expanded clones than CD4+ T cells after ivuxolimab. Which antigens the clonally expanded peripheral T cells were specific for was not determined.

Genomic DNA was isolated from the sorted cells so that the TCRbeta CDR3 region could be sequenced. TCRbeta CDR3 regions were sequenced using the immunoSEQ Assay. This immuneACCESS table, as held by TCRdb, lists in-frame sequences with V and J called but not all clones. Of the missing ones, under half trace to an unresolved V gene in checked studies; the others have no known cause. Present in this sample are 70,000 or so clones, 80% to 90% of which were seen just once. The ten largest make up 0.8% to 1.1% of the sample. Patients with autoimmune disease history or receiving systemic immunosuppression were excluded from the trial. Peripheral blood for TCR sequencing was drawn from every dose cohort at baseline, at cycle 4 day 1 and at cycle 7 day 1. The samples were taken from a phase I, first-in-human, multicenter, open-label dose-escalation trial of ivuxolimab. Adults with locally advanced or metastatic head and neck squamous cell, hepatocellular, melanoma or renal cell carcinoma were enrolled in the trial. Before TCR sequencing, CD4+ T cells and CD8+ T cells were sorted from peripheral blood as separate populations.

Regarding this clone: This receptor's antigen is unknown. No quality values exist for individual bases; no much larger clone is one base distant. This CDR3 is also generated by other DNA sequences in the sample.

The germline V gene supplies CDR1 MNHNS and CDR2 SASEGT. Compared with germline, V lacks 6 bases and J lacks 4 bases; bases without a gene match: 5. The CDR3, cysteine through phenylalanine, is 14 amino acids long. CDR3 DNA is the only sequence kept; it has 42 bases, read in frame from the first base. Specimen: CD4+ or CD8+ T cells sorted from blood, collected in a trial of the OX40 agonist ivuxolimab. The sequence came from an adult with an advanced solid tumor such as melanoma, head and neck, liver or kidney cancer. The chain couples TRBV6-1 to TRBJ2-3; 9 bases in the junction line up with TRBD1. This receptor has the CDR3 CASRLQGAADTQYF. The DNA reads TGTGCCAGCAGACTACAGGGGGCCGCAGATACGCAGTATTTT.